The source of this T cell receptor beta chain is a study of shared clonotypes between healthy human individuals. Germline CDR1 and CDR2: MDHEN and SYDVKM. The CDR3 contains 11 residues. Trimming took off 6 bases at V and 10 bases at J, with 12 bases between the two ends. The protocol was immunoSEQ multiplex PCR, while the TCRdb copy is restricted to in-frame clones and leaves out a portion. The data show 1,400,000 or so clones, around 98.5% seen once. Sequenced: naive CD4+ T cells sorted from blood. Indicated subset: CD45RA+ positively selected. The clonotype originates from a young man in good health. The chain uses TRBV28 and TRBJ1-1, with D possibly matching TRBD1 (5 bases). CDR3 amino acids: CASRGVQSAFF. The CDR3 bases are TGTGCCAGCAGGGGGGTACAATCAGCTTTCTTT.